This TCR beta chain derives from a study of T cells after yellow fever vaccination (dated by TCRdb to the late 2010s). A note on the overall study: Libraries from fractions with low cell numbers were prepared with the SMART-Seq v4 Ultra Low Input RNA kit. Blood was drawn at multiple timepoints before and after primary and secondary immunization, with bulk PBMC replicates and cell subsets isolated. Two healthy male donors, one aged 18 to 30 and one aged 30 to 40 years, made up the cohort. To track T-cell clones before and after primary and booster YFV17D yellow fever vaccination, bulk TCR alpha and beta repertoires were sequenced longitudinally.

TCR cDNA was made using 5'RACE template switching, a step that added a universal primer site and unique molecular identifiers. cDNA synthesis was primed from both the TCR alpha and TCR beta constant segments. Two PCR steps were used to amplify libraries, with sample barcodes and sequencing adapters being added in the second step. Sequencing of libraries was performed on Illumina HiSeq 2500 (2x100 bp) or NovaSeq (2x150 bp). As for the original processing: Reads were demultiplexed and collapsed into UMI consensus sequences with MIGEC, and V(D)J alignment was performed with MiXCR. Vaccine-responding clonotypes were defined with edgeR using replicate PBMC samples, requiring FDR below 0.01 and a log2 fold change above 5 up to day 15. CD4 or CD8 identity was assigned to each bulk clonotype according to whether the clonotype was present at higher abundance in the sequenced CD4 repertoire or the sequenced CD8 repertoire. TCRdb redid the processing of the public reads, applying fastp at Q25 and MiXCR, and retained in-frame beta chains. Every distinct CDR3 protein forms one entry, paired with its most common genes and DNA. The V and J calls follow TCRdb's processing rather than the paper's. The table for this sample lists more than 300,000 distinct CDR3 sequences; 6.8% of them were counted only once. The biggest ten clones account for roughly a sixth of the sample.

Notes on this clonotype: Its antigen is unknown. Per-base quality was not reported, and no clone a single base away is much larger than it.

On the study overall, not on this receptor specifically: Because only a couple of donors were included in the study, the extent to which the findings can be generalized is limited. A small fraction of clonotypes showed up in both the CD4 and CD8 compartments, probably as a result of convergent recombination. Compared with the primary T-cell response, the secondary T-cell response was faster but weaker, reaching its peak on day 5 rather than on day 15. FACS-sorted repertoires could contain abundant contaminating clonotypes from the bulk population, so computational filtering was required. Most clones expanded after primary vaccination (almost 98% of CD4 and about 85% of CD8) were re-detected after the booster, suggesting that broad memory maintenance occurred.

In the paper's terms, the treatment or condition label means: live attenuated yellow fever vaccine strain. At each blood-draw timepoint, two biological replicates of bulk PBMCs were collected. A standard Ficoll-Paque protocol was used to isolate PBMCs from peripheral blood. TriZol was used to extract RNA from bulk PBMCs, CD4 and CD8 fractions, and dextramer-positive and dextramer-negative fractions. The sequencing used PBMCs, collected around 45 days after the first yellow fever vaccination. This sequence originates from a man aged 18 to 29 who received the YFV17D yellow fever vaccine.

CDR3 protein: CASSQEWAGGDGYTF. The DNA reads TGCGCCAGCAGCCAAGAATGGGCAGGGGGGGATGGCTACACCTTC. Rearrangement joined TRBV4-1 to TRBJ1-2; TRBD1 agrees with 7 junctional bases. Counted from cysteine to phenylalanine, this CDR3 has 15 amino acids. Only the CDR3 part of the read is kept: 45 bases, read in frame from the first base. Clipping removes 0 bases from V and 6 bases from J, with 7 as the unmatched junction base count. CDR1 and CDR2 are read off the germline V gene as MGHRA and YSYEKL.